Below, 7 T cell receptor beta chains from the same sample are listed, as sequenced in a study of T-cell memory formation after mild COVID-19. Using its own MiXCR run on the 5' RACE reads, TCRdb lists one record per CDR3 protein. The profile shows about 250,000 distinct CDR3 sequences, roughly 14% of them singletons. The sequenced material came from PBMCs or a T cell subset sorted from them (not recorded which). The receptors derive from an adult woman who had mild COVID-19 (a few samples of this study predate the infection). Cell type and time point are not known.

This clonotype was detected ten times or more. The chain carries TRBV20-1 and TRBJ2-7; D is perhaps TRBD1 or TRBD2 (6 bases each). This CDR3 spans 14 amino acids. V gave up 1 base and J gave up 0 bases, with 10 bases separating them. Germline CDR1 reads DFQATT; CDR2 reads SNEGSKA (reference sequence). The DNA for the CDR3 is TGCAGTGCTAGAGGAGGGGGGCTCTCCTACGAGCAGTACTTC. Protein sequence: CSARGGGLSYEQYF.

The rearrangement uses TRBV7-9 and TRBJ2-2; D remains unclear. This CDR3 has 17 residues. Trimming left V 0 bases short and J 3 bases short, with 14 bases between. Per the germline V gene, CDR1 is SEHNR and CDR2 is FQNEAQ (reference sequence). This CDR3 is CASSLATRVRYTGELFF. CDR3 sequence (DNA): TGTGCCAGCAGCTTAGCCACAAGGGTGAGATACACCGGGGAGCTGTTTTTT.

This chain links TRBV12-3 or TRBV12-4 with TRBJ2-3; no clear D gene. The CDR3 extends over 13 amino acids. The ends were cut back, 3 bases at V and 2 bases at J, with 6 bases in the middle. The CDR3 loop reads CASSLLATDTQYF. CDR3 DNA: TGTGCCAGCAGTTTGTTGGCCACAGATACGCAGTATTTT.

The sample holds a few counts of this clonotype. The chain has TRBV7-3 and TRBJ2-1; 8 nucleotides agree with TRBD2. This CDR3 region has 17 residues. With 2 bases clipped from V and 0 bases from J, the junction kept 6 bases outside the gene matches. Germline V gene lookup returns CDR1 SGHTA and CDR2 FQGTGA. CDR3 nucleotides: TGTGCCAGCAGCTTAGTCGGTAGCGGGGTCTCCTACAATGAGCAGTTCTTC. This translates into CASSLVGSGVSYNEQFF.

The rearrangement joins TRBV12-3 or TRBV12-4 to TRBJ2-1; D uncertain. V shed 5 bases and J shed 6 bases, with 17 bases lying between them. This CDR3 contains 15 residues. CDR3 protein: CASSHAYRAPNEQFF. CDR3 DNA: TGTGCCAGCAGTCACGCCTATAGGGCCCCCAATGAGCAGTTCTTC.

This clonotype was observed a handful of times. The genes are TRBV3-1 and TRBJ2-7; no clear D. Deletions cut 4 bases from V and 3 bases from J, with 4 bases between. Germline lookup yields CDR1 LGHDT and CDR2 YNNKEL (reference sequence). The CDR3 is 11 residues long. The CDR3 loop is CASSRLYEQYF. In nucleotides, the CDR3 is TGTGCCAGCAGCCGTCTCTACGAGCAGTACTTC.

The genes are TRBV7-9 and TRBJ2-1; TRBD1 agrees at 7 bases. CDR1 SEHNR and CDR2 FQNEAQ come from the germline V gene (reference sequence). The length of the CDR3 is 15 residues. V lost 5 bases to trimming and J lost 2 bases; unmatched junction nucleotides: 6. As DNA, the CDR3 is TGTGCCAGCAGCAAAACAGGGGACCCCTACAATGAGCAGTTCTTC. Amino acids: CASSKTGDPYNEQFF.